This T cell receptor beta chain comes out of a study of tumor and adjacent non-tumor tissue in lung cancer. Background on the study: The cohort had under 15 adenocarcinoma, a couple of squamous cell and 1 small cell patients. General study points: In normal lung, the top 100 clones were significantly more dominant than in tumor. Patients with more diverse tumor TCRs had worse survival.

With respect to this clonotype: The antigen is undetermined.

The template was RNA from unsorted bulk tissue. This CDR3 region has 16 residues. V shed 0 bases and J shed 5 bases, with 16 bases lying between them. Germline-derived CDR1 and CDR2 are GTSNPN and SVGIG (reference sequence). Three rounds of nested PCR, following a modified ARM-PCR protocol, produced the TCRbeta library. MiXCR, run by TCRdb on the multiplex PCR reads, gives a single entry per CDR3 protein. The sample lists some 90,000 distinct CDR3 sequences, about 66% occurring once. Material for sequencing was lung tumor tissue. This TCR was recovered from a man aged 65-85 years with non-small cell lung cancer. This chain connects TRBV30 to TRBJ1-4, with a tentative D call TRBD1 (5 bases). CDR3 DNA: TGTGCCTGGAGTGTAAGGGGACGAAGGCTGAATGAAAAACTGTTTTTT. Its protein is CAWSVRGRRLNEKLFF.